These T cell receptor beta chains were read from a single sample in a study of identical twins. Via MiXCR, TCRdb re-called the 5' RACE reads, giving one row per CDR3 protein. Among about 530,000 distinct CDR3 sequences, around 24% were seen once, and the ten largest hold approximately 0.52%. The same sample was also studied in work on yellow fever vaccine responses in identical twins.

The sample was CD4+ T cells sorted from blood. The receptors stem from a woman aged 18-30 years in good health. Both conserved end residues are part of each CDR3. Fields, in order: V gene, clone size, CDR3 length, D gene, J gene, CDR3 DNA, CDR3 protein. A D gene is named only where the DNA matches it firmly. Only some rows state a clone size, as once, few, many or a class for expanded clones.

TRBV2,few,14,-,TRBJ2-4,TGTGCCAGCACCCTCGACTGGGATAAAAACATTCAGTACTTC,CASTLDWDKNIQYF
TRBV5-1,few,14,TRBD1,TRBJ2-7,TGCGCCAGCAGCTTGTTGGGACAGCGACACGAGCAGTACTTC,CASSLLGQRHEQYF
TRBV20-1,-,17,TRBD2,TRBJ2-1,TGCAGTGCTAGAGACTCGGGACTAGGTTTGGCGCACAATGAGCAGTTCTTC,CSARDSGLGLAHNEQFF
TRBV3-1,-,14,-,TRBJ1-4,TGTGCCAGCAGCCAAGACCAGTTTAATGAAAAACTGTTTTTT,CASSQDQFNEKLFF
TRBV10-3,few,14,-,TRBJ2-3,TGTGCCATCAACCACGGAGGGACTACAGATACGCAGTATTTT,CAINHGGTTDTQYF
TRBV20-1,-,11,-,TRBJ2-3,TGCAGTGCTTCTTTCGGGGATACGCAGTATTTT,CSASFGDTQYF
TRBV27,-,16,-,TRBJ2-7,TGTGCCAGCAGCCTCAGAATCGGACAGTTTACCTACGAGCAGTACTTC,CASSLRIGQFTYEQYF
TRBV5-8,few,12,TRBD1,TRBJ1-1,TGTGCCAGCAGCTCCGGACAGGGGGAAGCTTTCTTT,CASSSGQGEAFF
TRBV7-3,-,17,TRBD2,TRBJ2-2,TGTGCCAGCAGCCCCACTAGCGGGAGGGTCCGCACCGGGGAGCTGTTTTTT,CASSPTSGRVRTGELFF
TRBV7-3,-,16,TRBD2,TRBJ2-1,TGTGCCAGCAGCTTAAGAGGACTAGCGGGAGCCAATGAGCAGTTCTTC,CASSLRGLAGANEQFF
TRBV6-5,few,15,TRBD2,TRBJ2-7,TGTGCCAGCAGTTACTCTCCGGGAGGGTCCTACGAGCAGTACTTC,CASSYSPGGSYEQYF
TRBV10-3,few,17,-,TRBJ2-2,TGTGCCATCAGACACACCGGGACAACCAAAAACACCGGGGAGCTGTTTTTT,CAIRHTGTTKNTGELFF
TRBV3-1,few,13,-,TRBJ2-5,TGTGCCAGCAGCCAAGATCTAGAAGTATCCCAGTACTTC,CASSQDLEVSQYF
TRBV6-2/TRBV6-3,-,14,-,TRBJ2-5,TGTGCCAGCAGTGCCCTCGGGCGTCAAGAGACCCAGTACTTC,CASSALGRQETQYF
TRBV5-6,-,12,-,TRBJ2-1,TGTGCCAGCAGCTTGCTACGCAGTTGGCAGTTCTTC,CASSLLRSWQFF
TRBV15,-,20,TRBD2,TRBJ2-1,TGTGCCACCAGCTATGGGGGACTAGCGAGAAATAGGACTACCTACAATGAGCAGTTCTTC,CATSYGGLARNRTTYNEQFF
TRBV3-1,few,18,TRBD2,TRBJ2-3,TGTGCCAGCAGCCAAGCAGGGACTAGCGGCCGTAGCACAGATACGCAGTATTTT,CASSQAGTSGRSTDTQYF
TRBV3-1,-,15,TRBD1,TRBJ2-2,TGTGCCAGCAGCAGTCGACAGGGGTCCGCCGGGGAGCTGTTTTTT,CASSSRQGSAGELFF
TRBV27,few,13,-,TRBJ2-2,TGTGCCAGCAGTTTATTGCGCTCCGGGGAGCTGTTTTTT,CASSLLRSGELFF
TRBV27,-,14,TRBD2,TRBJ2-7,TGTGCCAGCGGTGCGCTAGCGGTTAACTACGAGCAGTACTTC,CASGALAVNYEQYF
TRBV6-2/TRBV6-3,few,19,TRBD2,TRBJ2-7,TGTGCCAGCAGTTACCCTCCCCGGACTAGCGGGAATTTCGTCTACGAGCAGTACTTC,CASSYPPRTSGNFVYEQYF
TRBV15,-,16,-,TRBJ2-2,TGTGCCACCAGCGCCGAGCGGAGGGCTGGCACCGGGGAGCTGTTTTTT,CATSAERRAGTGELFF
TRBV12-3/TRBV12-4,many,13,TRBD1,TRBJ2-7,TGTGCCAGCGCGGACAGGGCCTCCTACGAGCAGTACTTC,CASADRASYEQYF
TRBV12-3/TRBV12-4,few,13,-,TRBJ2-1,TGTGCCAGCAGTTCTAATCGGATCGATGAGCAGTTCTTC,CASSSNRIDEQFF
TRBV12-3/TRBV12-4,few,14,TRBD2,TRBJ2-1,TGTGCCAGCAAGAGACTAGCGGGTCCTTATGAGCAGTTCTTC,CASKRLAGPYEQFF